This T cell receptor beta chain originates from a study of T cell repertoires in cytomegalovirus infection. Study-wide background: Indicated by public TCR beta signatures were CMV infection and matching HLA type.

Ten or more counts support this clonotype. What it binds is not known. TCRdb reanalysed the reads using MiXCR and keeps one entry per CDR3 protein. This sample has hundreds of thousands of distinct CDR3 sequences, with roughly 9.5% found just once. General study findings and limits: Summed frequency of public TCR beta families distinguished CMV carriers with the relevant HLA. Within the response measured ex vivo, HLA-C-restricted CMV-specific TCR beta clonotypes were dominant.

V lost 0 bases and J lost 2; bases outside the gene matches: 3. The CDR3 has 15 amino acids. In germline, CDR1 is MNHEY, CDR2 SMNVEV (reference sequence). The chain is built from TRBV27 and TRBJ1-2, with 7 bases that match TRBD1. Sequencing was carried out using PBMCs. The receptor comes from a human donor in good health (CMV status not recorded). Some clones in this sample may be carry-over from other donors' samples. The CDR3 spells CASSLSGTANYGYTF. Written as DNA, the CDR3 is TGTGCCAGCAGTTTATCCGGGACAGCGAACTATGGCTACACCTTC.